This is a list of T cell receptor beta chains from one sample in a study of blood T cell repertoires in COVID-19. Sequencing used immunoSEQ multiplex PCR; TCRdb keeps in-frame clones, though not all of them. The data contain approximately 210,000 clones, 70% to 90% of them singletons. Sequencing was done on a sample of peripheral blood. These receptors came from a woman in her forties with acute or convalescent COVID-19. Each CDR3 is given with its conserved first and last residue. A D gene is named only where the DNA matches it firmly. Some rows mark clone size as missing; the rest say once, few, many or name a class of expanded clone.

size	D	V	length	J	CDR3	DNA
NA	NA	TRBV12-5	18	TRBJ1-5	CASGLVLAQVWGNQPQHF	TGTGCTAGTGGTTTGGTACTAGCCCAGGTATGGGGCAATCAGCCCCAGCATTTT
NA	NA	TRBV5-1	17	TRBJ2-3	CASSLARASRGEDTQYF	TGCGCCAGCAGCTTGGCCCGGGCTAGCCGTGGGGAGGATACGCAGTATTTT
NA	TRBD2	TRBV28	14	TRBJ2-1	CASNGGGSYNEQFF	TGTGCCAGCAACGGGGGGGGCTCCTACAATGAGCAGTTCTTC
once	NA	TRBV6-5	14	TRBJ1-5	CASSYTEGNQPQHF	TGTGCCAGCAGTTACACCGAGGGCAATCAGCCCCAGCATTTT
NA	TRBD1	TRBV13	14	TRBJ1-2	CASSLEDRGIGYTF	TGTGCCAGCAGCTTAGAGGACAGGGGAATAGGCTACACCTTC
NA	TRBD1	TRBV10-2	13	TRBJ1-2	CASSPTGGYGYTF	TGCGCCAGCAGCCCGACAGGGGGCTATGGCTACACCTTC
NA	TRBD1	TRBV15	17	TRBJ1-2	CATSRGGTGGFSAGYTF	TGTGCCACCAGCAGAGGAGGGACAGGGGGGTTCTCGGCTGGCTACACCTTC
NA	TRBD1	TRBV5-1	14	TRBJ1-4	CASSSGGQGEKLFF	TGCGCCAGCAGCTCCGGAGGACAGGGTGAAAAACTGTTTTTT
NA	NA	TRBV11-2	16	TRBJ1-2	CASSLEYISSDYGYTF	TGTGCCAGCAGCTTAGAGTACATTTCATCTGACTATGGCTACACCTTC
NA	TRBD1	TRBV5-1	15	TRBJ2-5	CASSVGQGARETQYF	TGCGCCAGCAGCGTAGGACAGGGGGCTCGAGAGACCCAGTACTTC
NA	NA	TRBV30	12	TRBJ1-4	CAWRGGNEKLFF	TGTGCCTGGAGGGGGGGTAATGAAAAACTGTTTTTT
NA	TRBD1	TRBV9	17	TRBJ2-5	CASSAGTGFLPQETQYF	TGTGCCAGCAGCGCAGGGACAGGGTTTCTCCCTCAAGAGACCCAGTACTTC
once	NA	TRBV30	17	TRBJ2-3	CAWSGAHNHYSTDTQYF	TGTGCCTGGAGTGGGGCGCATAACCATTACTCCACAGATACGCAGTATTTT
NA	TRBD1	TRBV2	14	TRBJ2-4	CAKSFTGQKNIQYF	TGTGCCAAGTCCTTCACGGGACAGAAAAACATTCAGTACTTC
NA	NA	TRBV6-5	16	TRBJ2-1	CASSYSRQIQYNEQFF	TGTGCCAGCAGTTACTCGAGGCAGATCCAATACAATGAGCAGTTCTTC
NA	NA	TRBV5-4	14	TRBJ2-2	CASSLAREVGELFF	TGTGCCAGCAGCTTGGCCAGGGAGGTCGGGGAGCTGTTTTTT
NA	TRBD1	TRBV2	14	TRBJ1-5	CASRDRGPAQPQHF	TGTGCCAGCAGGGACAGGGGCCCCGCCCAGCCCCAGCATTTT
NA	NA	TRBV5-1	13	TRBJ2-5	CASSSVLQETQYF	TGCGCCAGCAGCTCCGTCCTCCAAGAGACCCAGTACTTC
NA	NA	TRBV5-1	15	TRBJ1-1	CASSRDFSGSTEAFF	TGCGCCAGCAGCAGGGACTTCTCAGGGAGCACTGAAGCTTTCTTT
NA	NA	TRBV2	10	TRBJ1-4	CASSEGDTTF	TGTGCCAGCAGTGAAGGAGACACGACTTTT
NA	NA	TRBV7-6	13	TRBJ1-2	CASSATGYYGYTF	TGTGCCAGCAGCGCTACAGGGTACTATGGCTACACCTTC
few	NA	TRBV29-1	9	TRBJ1-2	CSVDSGYTF	TGCAGCGTTGATAGCGGCTACACCTTC
NA	NA	TRBV6-5	14	TRBJ1-3	CASSRGTSGNTIYF	TGTGCCAGCAGTCGTGGGACTTCAGGAAACACCATATATTTT
NA	TRBD1	TRBV29-1	16	TRBJ1-2	CSVPPGQGARNYGYTF	TGCAGCGTCCCCCCTGGCCAGGGGGCGAGGAACTATGGCTACACCTTC
NA	NA	TRBV5-1	15	TRBJ1-1	CASSLELGGNTEAFF	TGCGCCAGCAGCTTGGAGCTCGGGGGTAACACTGAAGCTTTCTTT
NA	NA	TRBV18	16	TRBJ1-2	CASSPSGGAINYGYTF	TGTGCCAGCTCACCATCGGGGGGAGCTATTAACTATGGCTACACCTTC
few	NA	TRBV18	13	TRBJ1-5	CASSPSRNQPQHF	TGTGCCAGCTCACCAAGCCGCAATCAGCCCCAGCATTTT
NA	NA	TRBV4-1	15	TRBJ1-4	CASSHRGGTNEKLFF	TGCGCCAGCAGCCACCGGGGAGGCACTAATGAAAAACTGTTTTTT
NA	NA	TRBV3-1/TRBV3-2	15	TRBJ2-3	CASSQDQVQADTQYF	TGTGCCAGCAGCCAAGATCAGGTTCAGGCAGATACGCAGTATTTT
NA	NA	TRBV28	14	TRBJ1-1	CASLPGSRYTEAFF	TGTGCCAGCCTCCCGGGGTCCCGATACACTGAAGCTTTCTTT
NA	TRBD2	TRBV25-1	15	TRBJ2-3	CATRLAGGNTDTQYF	TGTGCCACACGACTAGCGGGGGGGAACACAGATACGCAGTATTTT
NA	NA	TRBV11-2	15	TRBJ2-3	CASSLDLSGTDTQYF	TGTGCCAGCAGCTTAGATCTGTCAGGTACGGATACGCAGTATTTT
NA	TRBD1	TRBV2	22	TRBJ1-1	CASSEGPGQGITLNLLNTEAFF	TGTGCCAGCAGTGAAGGCCCGGGACAGGGGATTACCCTCAATTTGTTGAACACTGAAGCTTTCTTT
once	NA	TRBV6-1	12	TRBJ1-5	CASSDNGQPQHF	TGTGCCAGCAGTGATAACGGTCAGCCCCAGCATTTT
once	NA	TRBV6-5	12	TRBJ1-1	CASRSEIPEAFF	TGTGCCAGCAGATCGGAGATCCCTGAAGCTTTCTTT
NA	NA	TRBV27	15	TRBJ1-6	CASSLSAGSNSPLHF	TGTGCCAGCAGTTTATCGGCAGGGTCCAATTCACCCCTCCACTTT
NA	NA	TRBV5-6	14	TRBJ2-5	CASSHPGSQETQYF	TGTGCCAGCAGCCACCCAGGGTCCCAAGAGACCCAGTACTTC
NA	TRBD1	TRBV5-1	15	TRBJ1-4	CASSPSGQGDEKLFF	TGCGCCAGCAGCCCCTCGGGACAGGGAGATGAAAAACTGTTTTTT
NA	TRBD1	TRBV4-1	19	TRBJ1-1	CASSQPGQGMGPSNTEAFF	TGCGCCAGCAGCCAGCCCGGACAGGGGATGGGACCCTCGAACACTGAAGCTTTCTTT
NA	TRBD2	TRBV14	16	TRBJ2-1	CASSQDTSGGTNEQFF	TGTGCCAGCAGCCAAGACACCAGCGGGGGTACTAATGAGCAGTTCTTC
NA	TRBD1	TRBV6-5	16	TRBJ1-2	CASSYHTGAPPGGYTF	TGTGCCAGCAGTTACCATACAGGGGCCCCTCCGGGCGGCTACACCTTC
few	NA	TRBV28	18	TRBJ1-5	CASGEPFQGGTGNQPQHF	TGTGCCAGCGGAGAGCCCTTCCAGGGAGGAACGGGAAATCAGCCCCAGCATTTT
few	NA	TRBV10-3	14	TRBJ1-5	CAISAQGSNQPQHF	TGTGCCATCAGTGCCCAGGGTAGTAATCAGCCCCAGCATTTT
NA	NA	TRBV19	13	TRBJ1-5	CASSTGFDQPQHF	TGTGCCAGTAGTACGGGGTTTGACCAGCCCCAGCATTTT
NA	NA	TRBV9	16	TRBJ1-6	CASSVETDTYNSPLHF	TGTGCCAGCAGCGTCGAAACAGACACCTATAATTCACCCCTCCACTTT
NA	TRBD1	TRBV14	14	TRBJ1-1	CASSRRDRNFEAFF	TGTGCCAGCAGCCGCCGGGACAGGAATTTTGAAGCTTTCTTT
NA	NA	TRBV3-1/TRBV3-2	15	TRBJ2-4	CASSQVEGAKNIQYF	TGTGCCAGCAGCCAAGTAGAGGGCGCCAAAAACATTCAGTACTTC
NA	TRBD2	TRBV4-1	15	TRBJ2-5	CASSISGGVQETQYF	TGCGCCAGCAGCATTAGCGGGGGGGTTCAAGAGACCCAGTACTTC
NA	NA	TRBV6-5	15	TRBJ2-6	CASRVRGTGANVLTF	TGTGCCAGCAGAGTCAGGGGTACAGGGGCCAACGTCCTGACTTTC
NA	TRBD1	TRBV28	15	TRBJ1-3	CASTGQGAAGNTIYF	TGTGCCAGCACCGGACAGGGGGCCGCTGGAAACACCATATATTTT
NA	NA	TRBV7-8	15	TRBJ2-1	CASTPSVLTYNEQFF	TGTGCCAGCACCCCTAGCGTACTTACCTACAATGAGCAGTTCTTC
NA	NA	TRBV5-6	15	TRBJ1-2	CASSLGGPRQYGYTF	TGTGCCAGCAGCTTGGGCGGTCCTCGTCAATATGGCTACACCTTC
few	NA	TRBV12-5	13	TRBJ1-2	CASGLVLSAGYTF	TGTGCTAGTGGTTTGGTACTGAGCGCGGGCTACACCTTC